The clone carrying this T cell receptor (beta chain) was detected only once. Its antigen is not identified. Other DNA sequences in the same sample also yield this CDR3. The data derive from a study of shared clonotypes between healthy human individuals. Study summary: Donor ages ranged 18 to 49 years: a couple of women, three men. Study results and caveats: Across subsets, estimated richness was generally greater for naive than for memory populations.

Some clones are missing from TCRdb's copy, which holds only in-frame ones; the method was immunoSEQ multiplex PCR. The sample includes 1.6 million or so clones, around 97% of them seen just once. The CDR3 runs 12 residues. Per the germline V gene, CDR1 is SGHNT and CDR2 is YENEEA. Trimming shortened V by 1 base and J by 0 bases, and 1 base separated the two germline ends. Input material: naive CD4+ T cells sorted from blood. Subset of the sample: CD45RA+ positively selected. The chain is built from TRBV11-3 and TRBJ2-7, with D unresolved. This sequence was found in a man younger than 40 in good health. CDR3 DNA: TGTGCCAGCAGCTTAGGCTCCTACGAGCAGTACTTC. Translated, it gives CASSLGSYEQYF.